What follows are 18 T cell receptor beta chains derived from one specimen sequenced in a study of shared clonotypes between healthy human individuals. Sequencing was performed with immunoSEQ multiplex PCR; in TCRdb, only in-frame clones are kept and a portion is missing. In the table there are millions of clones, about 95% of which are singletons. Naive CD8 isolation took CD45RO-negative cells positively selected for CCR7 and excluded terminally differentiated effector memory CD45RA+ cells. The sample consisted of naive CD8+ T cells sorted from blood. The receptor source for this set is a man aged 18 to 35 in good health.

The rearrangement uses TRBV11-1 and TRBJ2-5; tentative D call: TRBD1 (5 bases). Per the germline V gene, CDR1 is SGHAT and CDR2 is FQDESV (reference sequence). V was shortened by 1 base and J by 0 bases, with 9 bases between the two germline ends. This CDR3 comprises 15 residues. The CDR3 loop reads CASSLVDSNQETQYF. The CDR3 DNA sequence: TGTGCCAGCAGCTTAGTCGACAGCAACCAAGAGACCCAGTACTTC.

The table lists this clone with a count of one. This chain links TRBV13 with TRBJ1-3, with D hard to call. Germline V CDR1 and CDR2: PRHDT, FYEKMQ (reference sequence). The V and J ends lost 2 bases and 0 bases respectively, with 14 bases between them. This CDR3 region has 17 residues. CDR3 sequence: CASSLRRASLSGNTIYF. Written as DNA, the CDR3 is TGTGCCAGCAGCTTAAGGAGGGCCTCCCTCTCTGGAAACACCATATATTTT.

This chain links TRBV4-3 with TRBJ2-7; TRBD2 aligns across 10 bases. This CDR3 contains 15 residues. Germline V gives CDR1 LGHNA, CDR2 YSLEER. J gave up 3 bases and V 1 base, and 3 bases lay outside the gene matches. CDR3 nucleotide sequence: TGCGCCAGCAGCCAAGTCGCTAGCGGGAGCTACGAGCAGTACTTC. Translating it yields CASSQVASGSYEQYF.

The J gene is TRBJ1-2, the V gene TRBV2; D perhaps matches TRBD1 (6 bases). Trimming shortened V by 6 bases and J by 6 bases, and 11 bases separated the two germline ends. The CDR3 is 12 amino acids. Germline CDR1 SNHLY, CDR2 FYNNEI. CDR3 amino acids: CASRYRADGYTF. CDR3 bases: TGTGCCAGCAGGTACAGGGCTGATGGCTACACCTTC.

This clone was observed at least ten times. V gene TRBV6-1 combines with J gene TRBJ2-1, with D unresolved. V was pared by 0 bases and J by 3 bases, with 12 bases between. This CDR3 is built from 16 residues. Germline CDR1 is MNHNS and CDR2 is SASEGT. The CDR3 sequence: CASSEAGSTFYNEQFF. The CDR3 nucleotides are TGTGCCAGCAGTGAAGCAGGTAGCACTTTCTACAATGAGCAGTTCTTC.

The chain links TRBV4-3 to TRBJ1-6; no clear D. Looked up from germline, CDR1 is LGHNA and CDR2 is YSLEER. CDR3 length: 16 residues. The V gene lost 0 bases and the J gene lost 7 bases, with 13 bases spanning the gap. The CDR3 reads CASSQEWEALNSPLHF. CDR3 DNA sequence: TGCGCCAGCAGCCAAGAATGGGAGGCGCTCAATTCACCCCTCCACTTT.

CDR3 DNA sequence: TGCAGCGTTGCTCTTGCGGGAGCCTCCTACGAGCAGTACTTC. Amino acids: CSVALAGASYEQYF. V is TRBV29-1 and J is TRBJ2-7; 7 positions match TRBD2. Germline CDR1 is SQVTM and CDR2 is ANQGSEA. CDR3 length: 14 amino acids. V shed 4 bases and J 0 bases; nucleotides not matched to a gene: 6.

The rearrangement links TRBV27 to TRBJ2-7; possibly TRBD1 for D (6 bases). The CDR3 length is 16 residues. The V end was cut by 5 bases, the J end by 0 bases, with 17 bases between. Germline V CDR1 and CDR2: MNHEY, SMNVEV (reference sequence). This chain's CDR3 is CASSPSWGLISYEQYF. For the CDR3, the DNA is TGTGCCAGCAGTCCCTCGTGGGGGCTTATCTCCTACGAGCAGTACTTC.

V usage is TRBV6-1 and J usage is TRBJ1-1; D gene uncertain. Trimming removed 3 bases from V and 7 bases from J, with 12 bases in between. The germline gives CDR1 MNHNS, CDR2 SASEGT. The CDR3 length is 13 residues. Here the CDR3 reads CASSDSGGFEAFF. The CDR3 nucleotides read TGTGCCAGCAGTGACTCCGGAGGGTTTGAAGCTTTCTTT.

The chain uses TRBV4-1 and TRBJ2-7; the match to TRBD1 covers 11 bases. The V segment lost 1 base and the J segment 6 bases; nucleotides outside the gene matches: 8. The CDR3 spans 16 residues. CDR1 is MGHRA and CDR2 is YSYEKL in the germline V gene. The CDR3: CASSQVGGQGAVEQYF. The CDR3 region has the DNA TGCGCCAGCAGCCAAGTAGGCGGACAGGGGGCTGTCGAGCAGTACTTC.

CDR3 residues: CASSLVRDGYNEQFF. CDR3 DNA sequence: TGTGCCAGCAGCTTAGTAAGGGACGGTTACAATGAGCAGTTCTTC. This chain links TRBV11-2 with TRBJ2-1; tentatively, D is TRBD1 or TRBD2 (5 bases each). V dropped 1 base and J dropped 4 bases, with 11 bases sitting between them. CDR3 size: 15 residues. The germline V gene has CDR1 SGHAT and CDR2 FQNNGV. The whole variable domain, filled in from reference TRBV11-2 and TRBJ2-1, reads EAGVAQSPRYKIIEKRQSVAFWCNPISGHATLYWYQQILGQGPKLLIQFQNNGVVDDSQLPKDRFSAERLKGVDSTLKIQPAKLEDSAVYLCASSLVRDGYNEQFFGPGTRLTVL.

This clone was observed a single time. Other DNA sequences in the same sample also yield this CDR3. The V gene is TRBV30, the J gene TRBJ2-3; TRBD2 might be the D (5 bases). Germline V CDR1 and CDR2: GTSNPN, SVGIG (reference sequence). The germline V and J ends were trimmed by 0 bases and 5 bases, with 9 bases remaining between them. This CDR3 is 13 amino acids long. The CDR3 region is CAWSVGGGDTQYF. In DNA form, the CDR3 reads TGTGCCTGGAGTGTAGGAGGCGGAGATACGCAGTATTTT.

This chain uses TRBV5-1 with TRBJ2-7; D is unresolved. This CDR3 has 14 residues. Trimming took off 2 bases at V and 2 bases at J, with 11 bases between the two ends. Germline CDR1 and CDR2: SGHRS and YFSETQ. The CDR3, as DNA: TGCGCCAGCAGCTTCGAGCAGAAGACCTACGAGCAGTACTTC. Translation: CASSFEQKTYEQYF.

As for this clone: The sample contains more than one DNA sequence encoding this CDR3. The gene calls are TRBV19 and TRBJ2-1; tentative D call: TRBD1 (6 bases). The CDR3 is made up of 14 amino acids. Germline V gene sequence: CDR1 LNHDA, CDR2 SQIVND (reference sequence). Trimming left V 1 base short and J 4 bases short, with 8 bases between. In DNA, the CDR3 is TGTGCCAGTAGTATAGTGACAGGTTACAATGAGCAGTTCTTC. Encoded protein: CASSIVTGYNEQFF. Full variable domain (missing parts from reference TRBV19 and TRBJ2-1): DGGITQSPKYLFRKEGQNVTLSCEQNLNHDAMYWYRQDPGQGLRLIYYSQIVNDFQKGDIAEGYSVSREKKESFPLTVTSAQKNPTAFYLCASSIVTGYNEQFFGPGTRLTVL.

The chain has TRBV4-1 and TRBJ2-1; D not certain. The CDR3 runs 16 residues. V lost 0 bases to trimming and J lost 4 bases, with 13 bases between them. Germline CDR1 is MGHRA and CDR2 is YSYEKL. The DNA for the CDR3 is TGCGCCAGCAGCCAAGAGGGTCGGACGGTATACAATGAGCAGTTCTTC. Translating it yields CASSQEGRTVYNEQFF.

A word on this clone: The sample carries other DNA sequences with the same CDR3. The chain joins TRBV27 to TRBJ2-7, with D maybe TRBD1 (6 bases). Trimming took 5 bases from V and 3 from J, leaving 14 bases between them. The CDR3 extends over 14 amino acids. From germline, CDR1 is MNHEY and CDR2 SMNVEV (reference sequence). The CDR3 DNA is TGTGCCAGCAGTCTAACAGGGCAGGGCTACGAGCAGTACTTC. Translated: CASSLTGQGYEQYF.

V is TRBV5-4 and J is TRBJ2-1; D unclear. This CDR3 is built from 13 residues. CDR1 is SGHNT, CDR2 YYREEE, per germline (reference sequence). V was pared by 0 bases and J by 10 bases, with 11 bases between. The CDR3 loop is CASSLVLGSEQFF. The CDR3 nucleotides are TGTGCCAGCAGCTTGGTACTCGGCAGCGAGCAGTTCTTC.

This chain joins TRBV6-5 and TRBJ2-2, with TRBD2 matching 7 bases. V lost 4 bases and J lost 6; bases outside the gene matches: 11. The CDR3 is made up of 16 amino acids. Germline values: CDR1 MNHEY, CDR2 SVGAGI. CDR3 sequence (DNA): TGTGCCAGCAGTTTGTACCGGGAGGATTTTTCCGGGGAGCTGTTTTTT. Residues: CASSLYREDFSGELFF.